A single T cell receptor beta chain is shown here with its context. The sample has other DNA sequences that encode this CDR3 too. This record belongs to a study of blood T cell repertoires in COVID-19. Profiled with immunoSEQ multiplex PCR; TCRdb holds only in-frame clones, not every one. The sample carries 350,000 to 550,000 clones, roughly nine tenths recorded once. Sample: PBMCs or T cells enriched from blood (not recorded which). The source is a man aged 25 to 45 who had recovered from COVID-19.

The CDR3: CASSPRQGPGNTIYF. The CDR3 coding sequence is TGTGCCAGCAGCCCCCGACAGGGCCCTGGAAACACCATATATTTT. The V call is TRBV7-2, the J call TRBJ1-3, with 7 nucleotides matching TRBD1. CDR1 SGHTA and CDR2 FQGNSA come from the germline V gene. V trimming: 5 bases; J trimming: 2 bases; junction bases outside the gene matches: 6. The CDR3 is 15 residues long. Drawing the rest from reference TRBV7-2 and TRBJ1-3, the complete variable domain is GAGVSQSPSNKVTEKGKDVELRCDPISGHTALYWYRQSLGQGLEFLIYFQGNSAPDKSGLPSDRFSAERTGGSVSTLTIQRTQQEDSAVYLCASSPRQGPGNTIYFGEGSWLTVV.